Given below is one TCR beta chain in context. What it recognizes is unknown. The sample comes from a study of beta chain features in type 1 diabetes. Germline V lookup: CDR1 SGDLS, CDR2 YYNGEE. V trimming: 4 bases; J trimming: 4 bases; junction bases outside the gene matches: 8. The CDR3 covers 15 residues. The whole isolated RNA underwent reverse transcription, so sequencing captured expressed TCRB transcripts. Assay used: immunoSEQ multiplex PCR; TCRdb lists only in-frame clones, some missing. The table records 300,000 to 400,000 clones, roughly 12% of them present only once. Broader study findings: Naive, central memory and regulatory TCRB repertoires appeared more similar among patients than healthy donors.

The material sequenced was naive CD4+ T cells from blood. The chain employs TRBV9 and TRBJ2-3, with 8 bases identical to TRBD1. This clonotype originated in a man aged 18 to 30 in good health. CDR3 bases: TGTGCCAGCAGCCTCAGACAGGGGTGGGCAGATACGCAGTATTTT. Its translation: CASSLRQGWADTQYF. Supplemented by reference TRBV9 and TRBJ2-3, the full variable domain reads DSGVTQTPKHLITATGQRVTLRCSPRSGDLSVYWYQQSLDQGLQFLIQYYNGEERAKGNILERFSAQQFPDLHSELNLSSLELGDSALYFCASSLRQGWADTQYFGPGTRLTVL.